The entry that follows covers one TCR beta chain sequence. This entry belongs to a study of TIL therapy for anti-PD-1-resistant metastatic lung cancer. At the level of the study: Patients had a median age of 54 years (range roughly 38-75). By whole-exome sequencing, median non-synonymous tumor mutation burden was around 1.4 mutations per megabase.

V dropped 5 bases and J dropped 6; count of bases not matched to a gene: 8. The CDR3 length is 16 residues. Germline CDR1 SGHAT, CDR2 FQNNGV. This was the immunoSEQ v3 assay. Produced via immunoSEQ multiplex PCR; TCRdb's table is partial and in-frame only. The repertoire holds about 52,000 clones, 79% seen once, with 4% to 6% in the top ten. Documented time point: pre-treatment sample, taken before nivolumab and TIL therapy. V and J are TRBV11-2 and TRBJ2-3; TRBD2 aligns across 13 bases. The sample consisted of blood, taken at baseline. This TCR came from a woman aged 30 to 85 with non-small cell lung cancer. The CDR3 DNA sequence: TGTGCCAGCAGCCCCCGACTAGCGGGAGGTCCGGATACGCAGTATTTT. Protein product: CASSPRLAGGPDTQYF. The full variable domain, with the rest looked up from reference TRBV11-2 and TRBJ2-3, is EAGVAQSPRYKIIEKRQSVAFWCNPISGHATLYWYQQILGQGPKLLIQFQNNGVVDDSQLPKDRFSAERLKGVDSTLKIQPAKLEDSAVYLCASSPRLAGGPDTQYFGPGTRLTVL.